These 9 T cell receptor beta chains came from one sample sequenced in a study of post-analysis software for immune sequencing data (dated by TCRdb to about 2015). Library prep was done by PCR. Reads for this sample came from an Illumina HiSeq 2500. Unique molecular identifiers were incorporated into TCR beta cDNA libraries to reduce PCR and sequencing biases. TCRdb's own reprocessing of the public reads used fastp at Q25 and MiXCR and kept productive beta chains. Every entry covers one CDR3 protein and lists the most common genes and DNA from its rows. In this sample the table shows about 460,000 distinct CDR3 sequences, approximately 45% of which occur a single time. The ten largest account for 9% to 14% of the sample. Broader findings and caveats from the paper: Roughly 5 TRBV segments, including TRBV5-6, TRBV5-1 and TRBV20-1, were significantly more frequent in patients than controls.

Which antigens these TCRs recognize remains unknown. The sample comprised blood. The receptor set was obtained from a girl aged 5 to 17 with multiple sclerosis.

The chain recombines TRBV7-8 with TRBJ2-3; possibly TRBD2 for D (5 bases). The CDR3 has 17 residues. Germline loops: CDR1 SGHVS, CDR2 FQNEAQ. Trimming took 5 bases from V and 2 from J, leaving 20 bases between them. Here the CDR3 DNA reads TGTGCCAGCAGCACTAAGGGTAGAGGGTTGATCACAGATACGCAGTATTTT. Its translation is CASSTKGRGLITDTQYF.

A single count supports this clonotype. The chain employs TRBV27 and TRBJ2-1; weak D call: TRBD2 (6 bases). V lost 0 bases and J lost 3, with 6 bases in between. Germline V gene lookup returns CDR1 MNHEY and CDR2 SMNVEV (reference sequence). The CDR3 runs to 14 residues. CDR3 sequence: CASSLSRGYNEQFF. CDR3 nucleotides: TGTGCCAGCAGTTTATCGCGGGGCTACAATGAGCAGTTCTTC.

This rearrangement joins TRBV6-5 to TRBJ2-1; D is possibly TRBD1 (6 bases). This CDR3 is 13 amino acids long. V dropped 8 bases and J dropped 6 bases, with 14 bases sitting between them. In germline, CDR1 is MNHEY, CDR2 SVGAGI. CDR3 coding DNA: TGTGCCAGCCAAGCCCGAGGGGGCAATGAGCAGTTCTTC. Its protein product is CASQARGGNEQFF.

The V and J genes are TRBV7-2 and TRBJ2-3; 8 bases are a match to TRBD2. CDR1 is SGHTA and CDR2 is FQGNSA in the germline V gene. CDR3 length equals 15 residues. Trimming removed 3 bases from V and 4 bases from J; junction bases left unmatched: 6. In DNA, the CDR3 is TGTGCCAGCAGCTTCTCGGGGGGACTAGCAGATACGCAGTATTTT. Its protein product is CASSFSGGLADTQYF.

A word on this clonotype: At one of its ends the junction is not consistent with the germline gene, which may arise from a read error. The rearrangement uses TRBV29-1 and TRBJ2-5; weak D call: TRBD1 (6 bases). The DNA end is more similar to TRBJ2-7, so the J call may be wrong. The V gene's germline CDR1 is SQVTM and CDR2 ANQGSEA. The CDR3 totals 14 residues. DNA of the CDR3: TGCAACGTTGTCATCTCAGGGGCAATCTACGAGCAGTACTTC. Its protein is CNVVISGAIYEQYF.

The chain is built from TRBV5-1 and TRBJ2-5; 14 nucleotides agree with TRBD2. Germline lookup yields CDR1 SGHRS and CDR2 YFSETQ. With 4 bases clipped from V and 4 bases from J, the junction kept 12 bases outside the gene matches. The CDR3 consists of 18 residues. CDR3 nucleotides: TGCGCCAGCAGCGACGGACTAGCGGGAGGTCTTTCAGGAGAGACCCAGTACTTC. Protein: CASSDGLAGGLSGETQYF.

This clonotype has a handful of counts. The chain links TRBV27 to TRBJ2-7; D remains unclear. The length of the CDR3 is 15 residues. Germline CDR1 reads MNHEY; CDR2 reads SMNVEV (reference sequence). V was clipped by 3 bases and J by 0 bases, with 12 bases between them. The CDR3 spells CASSFVTADSYEQYF. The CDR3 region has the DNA TGTGCCAGCAGTTTCGTGACCGCCGACTCCTACGAGCAGTACTTC.

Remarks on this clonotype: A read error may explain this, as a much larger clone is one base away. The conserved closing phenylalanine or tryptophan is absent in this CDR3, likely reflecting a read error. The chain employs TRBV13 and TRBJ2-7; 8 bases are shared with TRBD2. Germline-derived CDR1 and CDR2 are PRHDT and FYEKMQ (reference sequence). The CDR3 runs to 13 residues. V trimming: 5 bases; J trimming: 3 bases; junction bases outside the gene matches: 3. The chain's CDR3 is CASSLTSGYEQYS. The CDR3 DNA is TGTGCCAGCAGCCTTACTAGCGGCTACGAGCAGTACTCC.

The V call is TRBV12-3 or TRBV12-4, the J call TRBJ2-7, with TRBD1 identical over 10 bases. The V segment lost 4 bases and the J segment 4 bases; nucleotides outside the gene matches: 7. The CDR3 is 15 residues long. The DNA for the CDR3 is TGTGCCAGCAGTTCCCTAGACAGGGGGCTTTACGAGCAGTACTTC. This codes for CASSSLDRGLYEQYF.